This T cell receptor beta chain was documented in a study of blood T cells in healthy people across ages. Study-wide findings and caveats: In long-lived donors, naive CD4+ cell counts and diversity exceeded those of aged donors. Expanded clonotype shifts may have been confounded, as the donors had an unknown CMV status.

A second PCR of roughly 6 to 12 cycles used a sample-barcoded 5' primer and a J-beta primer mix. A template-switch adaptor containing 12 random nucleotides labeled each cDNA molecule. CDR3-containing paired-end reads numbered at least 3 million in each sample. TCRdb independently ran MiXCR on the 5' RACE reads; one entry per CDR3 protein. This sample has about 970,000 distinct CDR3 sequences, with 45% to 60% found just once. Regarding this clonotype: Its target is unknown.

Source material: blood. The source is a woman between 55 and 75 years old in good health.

CDR3 amino acids: CASSVQSRNEQFF. The CDR3 region has the DNA TGTGCCAGCAGTGTACAGTCTCGGAATGAGCAGTTCTTC. The V call is TRBV6-2 or TRBV6-3, the J call TRBJ2-1; no definite D call. The germline V gene encodes CDR1 MNHEY and CDR2 SVGEGT. V was cut by 5 bases and J by 7 bases, with 12 bases left in between. This CDR3 has 13 amino acids.